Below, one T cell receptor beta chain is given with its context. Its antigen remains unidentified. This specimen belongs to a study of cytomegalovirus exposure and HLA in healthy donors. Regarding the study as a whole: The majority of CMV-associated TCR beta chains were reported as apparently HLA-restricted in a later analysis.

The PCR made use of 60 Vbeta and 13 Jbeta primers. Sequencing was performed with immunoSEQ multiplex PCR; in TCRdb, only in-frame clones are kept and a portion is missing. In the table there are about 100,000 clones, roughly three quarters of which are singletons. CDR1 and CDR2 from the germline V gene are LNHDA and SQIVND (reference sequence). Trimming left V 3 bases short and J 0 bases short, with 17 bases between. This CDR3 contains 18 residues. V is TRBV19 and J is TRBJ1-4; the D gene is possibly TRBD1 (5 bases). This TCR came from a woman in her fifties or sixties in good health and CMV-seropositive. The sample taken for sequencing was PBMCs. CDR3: CASSIRAGRGATNEKLFF. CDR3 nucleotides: TGTGCCAGTAGTATCCGGGCAGGGCGTGGAGCAACTAATGAAAAACTGTTTTTT.